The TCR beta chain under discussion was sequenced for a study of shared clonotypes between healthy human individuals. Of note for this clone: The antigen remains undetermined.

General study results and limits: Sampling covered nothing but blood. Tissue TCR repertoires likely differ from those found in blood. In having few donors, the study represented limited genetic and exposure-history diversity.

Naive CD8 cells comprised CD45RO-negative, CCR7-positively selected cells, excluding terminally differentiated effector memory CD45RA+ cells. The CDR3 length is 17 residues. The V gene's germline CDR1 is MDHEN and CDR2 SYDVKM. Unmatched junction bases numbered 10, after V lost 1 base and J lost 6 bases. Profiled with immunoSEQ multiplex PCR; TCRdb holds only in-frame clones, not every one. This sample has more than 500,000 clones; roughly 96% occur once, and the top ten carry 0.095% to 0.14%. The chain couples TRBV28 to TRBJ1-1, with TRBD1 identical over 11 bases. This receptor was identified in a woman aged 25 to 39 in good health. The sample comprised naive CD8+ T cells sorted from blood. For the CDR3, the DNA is TGTGCCAGCAGTTTATTTTTCCGCACGGGACAGGGGGCTGAAGCTTTCTTT. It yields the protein CASSLFFRTGQGAEAFF.